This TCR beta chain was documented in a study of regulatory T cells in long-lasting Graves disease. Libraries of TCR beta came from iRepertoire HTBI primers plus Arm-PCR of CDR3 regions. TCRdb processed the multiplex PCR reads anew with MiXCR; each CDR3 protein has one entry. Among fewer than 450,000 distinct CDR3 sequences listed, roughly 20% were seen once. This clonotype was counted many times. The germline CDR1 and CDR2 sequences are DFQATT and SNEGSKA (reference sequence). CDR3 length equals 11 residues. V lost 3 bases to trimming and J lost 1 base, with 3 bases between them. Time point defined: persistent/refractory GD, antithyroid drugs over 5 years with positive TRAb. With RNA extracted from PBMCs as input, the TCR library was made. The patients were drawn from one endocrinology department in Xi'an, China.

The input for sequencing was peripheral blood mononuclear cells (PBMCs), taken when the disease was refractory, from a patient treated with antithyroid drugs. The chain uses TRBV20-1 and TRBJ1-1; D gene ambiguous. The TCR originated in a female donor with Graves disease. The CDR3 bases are TGCAGTGCTAGCGGGAACACTGAAGCTTTCTTT. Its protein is CSASGNTEAFF.